The TCR beta chain described here comes from a study of T cells in Graves' hyperthyroidism and ophthalmopathy. Whole-study findings and limits: Separation of ophthalmopathy from stable hyperthyroidism was achieved by a 13 V-J model.

Amplified TCR beta CDR3 regions came from RNA transcripts. The HTBI primer set drove a first-round RT-PCR of the TCR CDR3. In TCRdb, the multiplex PCR reads were re-called with MiXCR into one record per CDR3 protein. The sample carries approximately 300,000 distinct CDR3 sequences, roughly 17% recorded once. This clonotype was observed at least ten times. Its specificity is unknown. Per the germline V gene, CDR1 is SGHTA and CDR2 is FQGTGA. The CDR3 runs 16 residues. With V trimmed by 4 bases and J by 5 bases, 5 bases remained unmatched. Sequencing was done on a sample of blood. The TCR comes from a man aged 30 to 39 with Graves' hyperthyroidism. This sequence joins TRBV7-3 and TRBJ2-2, with 12 positions matching TRBD2. CDR3 DNA sequence: TGTGCCAGCAGCTCGACTAGCGGGAGTAGGACCGGGGAGCTGTTTTTT. Encoded protein: CASSSTSGSRTGELFF.